The rows below give T cell receptor beta chains drawn from one sample of a study of identical twins. Each CDR3 protein is one row after TCRdb ran MiXCR on the 5' RACE reads. The repertoire holds 550,000 to 700,000 distinct CDR3 sequences, with 21% as singletons. These same records also appear under a second study, on T cells expressing NK-cell markers.

What was sequenced was PBMCs. The source is a woman younger than 35 in good health. Both conserved end residues are part of each CDR3. A D gene is named only where the DNA matches it firmly. Clone size is given for some rows only: seen once, a few or many times, or a class if the clone is expanded.

j_call,clone_size,v_call,d_call,cdr3_aa,cdr3_nt
TRBJ2-6,few,TRBV7-9,-,CASTLSGPGANVLTF,TGTGCCAGCACCCTGTCGGGGCCTGGGGCCAACGTCCTGACTTTC
TRBJ1-2,few,TRBV5-1,-,CASSLFGRGETNYGYTF,TGCGCCAGCAGCTTGTTTGGTCGGGGGGAAACCAACTATGGCTACACCTTC
TRBJ2-1,-,TRBV5-1,TRBD2,CASSLAGGTDEQFF,TGCGCCAGCAGCTTGGCCGGGGGGACCGATGAGCAGTTCTTC
TRBJ1-6,few,TRBV10-3,-,CAISDPGSRRSPLHF,TGTGCCATCAGTGATCCTGGGAGTCGGCGATCACCCCTCCACTTT
TRBJ2-2,few,TRBV29-1,-,CSANRDTGELFF,TGCAGCGCCAACAGGGACACCGGGGAGCTGTTTTTT
TRBJ2-7,few,TRBV20-1,-,CSAPDSSYEQYF,TGCAGTGCTCCGGACAGCTCCTACGAGCAGTACTTC
TRBJ2-2,-,TRBV10-3,-,CAISEQGTINTGELFF,TGTGCCATCAGTGAACAAGGGACCATCAACACCGGGGAGCTGTTTTTT
TRBJ1-6,few,TRBV7-2,-,CASSLVVRGPSPLHF,TGTGCCAGCAGCTTAGTGGTCAGGGGACCTTCACCCCTCCACTTT
TRBJ2-1,few,TRBV20-1,-,CSARGDLGQFF,TGCAGTGCCCGGGGTGATTTGGGGCAGTTCTTC
TRBJ1-4,many,TRBV5-1,-,CASSLGATNEKLFF,TGTGCCAGCAGTTTGGGGGCAACTAATGAAAAACTGTTTTTT
TRBJ2-2,-,TRBV3-1,-,CASSQQQNTGELFF,TGTGCCAGCAGCCAACAACAGAACACCGGGGAGCTGTTTTTT
TRBJ2-2,few,TRBV5-1,-,CASRADSNTGELFF,TGCGCCAGCAGGGCCGACTCGAACACCGGGGAGCTGTTTTTT
TRBJ2-1,-,TRBV20-1,-,CSATERLYNEQFF,TGCAGTGCTACCGAAAGACTCTACAATGAGCAGTTCTTC
TRBJ2-7,few,TRBV20-1,-,CSAREWGDNSYEQYF,TGCAGTGCTAGAGAATGGGGGGACAACTCCTACGAGCAGTACTTC
TRBJ2-3,few,TRBV30,TRBD1,CAWSGTGDTDTQYF,TGTGCCTGGAGCGGGACAGGGGACACAGATACGCAGTATTTT
TRBJ2-2,-,TRBV9,-,CASSVGVAENTGELFF,TGTGCCAGCAGCGTAGGGGTAGCGGAGAACACCGGGGAGCTGTTTTTT
TRBJ1-1,-,TRBV20-1,TRBD1,CSASDRGQSTEAFF,TGCAGTGCTTCTGACAGGGGGCAAAGTACTGAAGCTTTCTTT
TRBJ2-2,-,TRBV5-4,-,CASSVWRNSNTGELFF,TGTGCCAGCAGTGTCTGGCGGAATTCGAACACCGGGGAGCTGTTTTTT
TRBJ1-2,-,TRBV20-1,-,CSARDRANYGYTF,TGCAGTGCTAGAGATAGGGCAAACTATGGCTACACCTTC
TRBJ2-7,-,TRBV7-9,TRBD1,CASLQSGTGEYEQYF,TGTGCCAGCCTTCAATCCGGGACAGGGGAATACGAGCAGTACTTC
TRBJ2-3,few,TRBV7-9,-,CASSSFSTDTQYF,TGTGCCAGCAGTTCGTTTAGCACAGATACGCAGTATTTT
TRBJ2-2,few,TRBV29-1,-,CSVPSGQGVSGELFF,TGCAGCGTTCCCTCGGGGCAGGGAGTATCCGGGGAGCTGTTTTTT
TRBJ2-7,few,TRBV20-1,TRBD2,CSAASGRGADEQYF,TGCAGTGCTGCAAGCGGGAGAGGAGCGGACGAGCAGTACTTC
TRBJ1-5,few,TRBV15,TRBD1,CAIGDRVSNQPQHF,TGTGCCATTGGGGACAGGGTGAGCAATCAGCCCCAGCATTTT
TRBJ2-3,few,TRBV28,TRBD2,CASRPTGTSGGPSTDTQYF,TGTGCCAGCAGGCCCACCGGGACTAGCGGGGGCCCTAGCACAGATACGCAGTATTTT
TRBJ2-7,many,TRBV6-2/TRBV6-3,TRBD2,CASSSGTNLGQYF,TGTGCCAGCAGTTCCGGGACTAATCTTGGGCAGTACTTC
TRBJ1-1,-,TRBV12-3/TRBV12-4,TRBD1,CASSLRRGRTEAFF,TGTGCCAGCAGTTTAAGGAGGGGGCGCACTGAAGCTTTCTTT
TRBJ2-1,-,TRBV20-1,TRBD2,CSGSGDPRGEQFF,TGCAGCGGAAGCGGGGACCCCCGGGGTGAGCAGTTCTTC
TRBJ2-6,many,TRBV12-3/TRBV12-4,TRBD1,CASSRTGPGANVLTF,TGTGCCAGCAGTCGGACAGGGCCCGGGGCCAACGTCCTGACTTTC
TRBJ1-2,-,TRBV28,-,CASRVSPVYTF,TGTGCCAGCAGGGTATCCCCGGTCTACACCTTC
TRBJ2-7,-,TRBV20-1,-,CSASSVSYEQYF,TGCAGTGCTAGTAGCGTCTCCTACGAGCAGTACTTC
TRBJ2-3,few,TRBV7-2,-,CASSSGEMKYF,TGTGCCAGCTCTAGTGGGGAGATGAAGTATTTT
TRBJ2-1,few,TRBV5-1,-,CASSLLGLGDNEQFF,TGCGCCAGCAGCTTATTAGGACTTGGGGATAATGAGCAGTTCTTC
TRBJ2-5,few,TRBV7-7,TRBD2,CASSPYVAGAGETQYF,TGTGCCAGCAGCCCATACGTAGCGGGAGCAGGAGAGACCCAGTACTTC
TRBJ2-1,few,TRBV20-1,TRBD2,CSAGTSGRRNEQFF,TGCAGTGCGGGTACTAGCGGTCGGCGCAATGAGCAGTTCTTC
TRBJ2-7,-,TRBV20-1,TRBD1,CSADSTGGSYEQYF,TGCAGTGCCGATAGCACAGGGGGCTCCTACGAGCAGTACTTC
TRBJ1-2,-,TRBV10-3,-,CAISESEGHGYTF,TGTGCCATCAGTGAGTCTGAGGGTCACGGCTACACCTTC
TRBJ1-3,-,TRBV12-3/TRBV12-4,-,CASSVRGNTIYF,TGTGCCAGCAGTGTCAGGGGAAACACCATATATTTT
TRBJ1-6,few,TRBV20-1,-,CSARSLSYNSPLHF,TGCAGTGCTCGAAGTCTCTCCTATAATTCACCCCTCCACTTT
TRBJ2-3,few,TRBV29-1,-,CSVKGVGRDTQYF,TGCAGCGTGAAGGGGGTTGGGAGAGATACGCAGTATTTT
TRBJ2-7,few,TRBV20-1,TRBD1,CSAREGGQGPYEQYF,TGCAGTGCTAGAGAAGGGGGACAGGGCCCCTACGAGCAGTACTTC
TRBJ2-7,-,TRBV6-1,-,CASQGRSRYEQYF,TGTGCCAGCCAGGGACGGAGCCGCTACGAGCAGTACTTC
TRBJ2-5,-,TRBV7-8,-,CASSPEAWESGTQYF,TGTGCCAGCAGCCCAGAAGCGTGGGAATCGGGGACCCAGTACTTC
TRBJ2-3,few,TRBV5-1,-,CASSLDYGGTDTQYF,TGCGCCAGCAGCTTGGATTATGGGGGCACAGATACGCAGTATTTT
TRBJ2-3,-,TRBV2,TRBD1,CASSENRGRVTDTQYF,TGTGCCAGCAGTGAGAACAGGGGGCGAGTCACAGATACGCAGTATTTT
TRBJ2-5,-,TRBV20-1,-,CSARDRPDRETQYF,TGCAGTGCTAGAGACAGGCCCGACCGGGAGACCCAGTACTTC
TRBJ1-1,many,TRBV12-3/TRBV12-4,-,CASRPTGFGDTEAFF,TGTGCCAGCAGACCCACAGGGTTCGGGGACACTGAAGCTTTCTTT
TRBJ2-7,few,TRBV7-2,TRBD2,CASRLGSLAAYEQYF,TGTGCCAGCAGATTAGGGTCCCTAGCGGCCTACGAGCAGTACTTC
TRBJ2-3,few,TRBV4-2,-,CASSQEPQAADTQYF,TGTGCCAGCAGCCAAGAACCCCAGGCAGCAGATACGCAGTATTTT
TRBJ2-6,-,TRBV6-5,-,CASSSQAFRSGANVLTF,TGTGCCAGCAGTTCTCAAGCGTTTAGATCTGGGGCCAACGTCCTGACTTTC
TRBJ1-2,few,TRBV6-1,TRBD1,CAIRQGANYGYTF,TGTGCCATCAGACAGGGGGCGAACTATGGCTACACCTTC
TRBJ2-3,few,TRBV7-8,-,CASSLRQRSTDTQYF,TGTGCCAGCAGCCTGCGACAGCGGAGCACAGATACGCAGTATTTT
TRBJ1-1,few,TRBV6-1,-,CASRTPGGTEAFF,TGTGCCAGCAGGACTCCCGGGGGGACTGAAGCTTTCTTT
TRBJ2-7,few,TRBV5-5,-,CASSLGVAAYEQYF,TGTGCCAGCAGCTTGGGGGTCGCCGCCTACGAGCAGTACTTC
TRBJ2-7,-,TRBV11-3,TRBD1,CASSWDRDYEQYF,TGTGCCAGCAGCTGGGACAGAGATTACGAGCAGTACTTC